The clone carrying this TCR beta chain is a singleton in its sample. In the original processing: Estimates of nucleated cell counts were drawn from the amplification of reference gene primers. Using immunoSEQ multiplex PCR, the repertoire was profiled, and TCRdb retains in-frame clones only, with some absent. From that table come the V and J calls and clone size; the DNA was used to work out D and trimming. This table has about 170,000 clones, roughly nine tenths appearing once. The data originate from a study of blood T cell repertoires in COVID-19. Whole-study context: Samples of COVID-19 (acute and convalescent) were obtained from the United States, Italy and Spain. T cells, B-cell-depleted T cells, or PBMCs provided the cDNA or gDNA that served as material.

Germline V gene data show CDR1 as MGHDK and CDR2 as SYGVNS. The V and J ends lost 4 bases and 4 bases, in that order; junction bases with no gene match: 3. This CDR3 comprises 13 residues. The TCR originated in a woman at least 80 years old in a cohort sampled during active or convalescent COVID-19. The sequenced material came from peripheral blood. The chain uses TRBV25-1 and TRBJ1-2, with TRBD1 identical over 7 bases. The CDR3 spells CASSVPGGYGYTF. Here the CDR3 DNA reads TGTGCCAGCAGTGTCCCAGGGGGCTATGGCTACACCTTC.